These 23 T cell receptor beta chains came from one sample sequenced in a study of cytomegalovirus exposure and HLA in healthy donors (dated by TCRdb to 2016 to 2017). Libraries came from the immunoSEQ multiplex PCR assay. A mixture of 60 forward primers for TCR Vbeta segments and 13 reverse primers for TCR Jbeta segments was used in the multiplex PCR. As stored in TCRdb, this immuneACCESS dataset retains in-frame rearrangements with V and J assigned. A fraction of the clones does not appear; measured against another copy, unresolved V genes explain less than half of the discrepancy, and the remainder lacks a known reason. The sample includes 200,000 or so clones, with 70% to 85% observed a single time. Roughly 0.098% of the sample comes from the top ten. Specimen: PBMCs. The source of these receptors is a boy between 2 and 15 years old in good health and CMV-seronegative.

The chain uses TRBV15 and TRBJ2-2; 7 bases are a match to TRBD1. CDR1 is LNHNV, CDR2 YYDKDF, per germline (reference sequence). The CDR3 has 16 residues. J was trimmed by 4 bases and V by 2 bases; bases with no gene match: 7. The CDR3 region is CATSRPPGQLTGELFF. In DNA, the CDR3 is TGTGCCACCAGCAGACCCCCGGGACAGCTCACCGGGGAGCTGTTTTTT.

This clone has just a few counts. This sequence joins TRBV9 and TRBJ1-2; unclear D gene. Looked up from germline, CDR1 is SGDLS and CDR2 is YYNGEE. Between the trimmed V and J ends, which lost 1 base and 8 bases, there was a span of 12 bases. CDR3 size: 13 residues. CDR3 DNA sequence: TGTGCCAGCAGCGTAAAAGTTGGAGAAGGCTACACCTTC. Translating gives CASSVKVGEGYTF.

This chain joins TRBV5-5 and TRBJ1-1; D not certain. Germline lookup yields CDR1 SGHKS and CDR2 YYEKEE (reference sequence). The CDR3 sequence is 13 residues long. V lost 2 bases and J 2 bases, leaving 7 bases between the germline ends. The CDR3, as DNA: TGTGCCAGCAGCTTTCCAGATAACACTGAAGCTTTCTTT. Its protein is CASSFPDNTEAFF.

The genes are TRBV19 and TRBJ1-5; D perhaps matches TRBD1 (6 bases). With 1 base removed from V and 1 base from J, the gap between germline ends came to 11 bases. Looked up from germline, CDR1 is LNHDA and CDR2 is SQIVND (reference sequence). This CDR3 contains 16 residues. The CDR3 sequence: CASSIGYRASNQPQHF. The CDR3 coding sequence is TGTGCCAGTAGTATAGGGTACAGGGCGAGCAATCAGCCCCAGCATTTT.

J is TRBJ2-1 and V is TRBV19, with D possibly matching TRBD1 (6 bases). CDR3 length: 16 residues. Trimming took 3 bases from V and 8 from J, leaving 20 bases between them. In germline, CDR1 is LNHDA, CDR2 SQIVND (reference sequence). The CDR3 loop is CASSIGQRGGVDEQFF. The DNA of the CDR3 is TGTGCCAGTAGTATCGGACAGCGTGGGGGAGTGGATGAGCAGTTCTTC.

The chain carries TRBV11-2 and TRBJ2-3, with 8 bases that match TRBD2. V was clipped by 3 bases and J by 4 bases; unmatched bases: 6. CDR1 and CDR2 from the germline V gene are SGHAT and FQNNGV. The CDR3 has 15 amino acids. The CDR3 DNA follows: TGTGCCAGCAGCTTCCGGGGGGGCGACGCAGATACGCAGTATTTT. As protein: CASSFRGGDADTQYF.

This clone was detected only once. The V call is TRBV5-1, the J call TRBJ1-2, with D tentatively TRBD1 (6 bases). CDR1 and CDR2 from the germline V gene are SGHRS and YFSETQ. Trimming pared 2 bases from V and 6 bases from J, leaving 11 bases between. The CDR3 sequence is 13 residues long. CDR3 in DNA: TGCGCCAGCAGCTTCGGGGGGGCGGATGGCTACACCTTC. The encoded protein is CASSFGGADGYTF. The variable domain in full, with the rest retrieved from reference TRBV5-1 and TRBJ1-2, is KAGVTQTPRYLIKTRGQQVTLSCSPISGHRSVSWYQQTPGQGLQFLFEYFSETQRNKGNFPGRFSGRQFSNSRSEMNVSTLELGDSALYLCASSFGGADGYTFGSGTRLTVV.

The V gene is TRBV7-8, the J gene TRBJ1-3, with a possible D match to TRBD1 (5 bases). Germline V gene lookup returns CDR1 SGHVS and CDR2 FQNEAQ. The CDR3 length is 16 residues. Trimming shortened V by 3 bases and J by 6 bases, and 18 bases separated the two germline ends. CDR3 nucleotide sequence: TGTGCCAGCAGCTTGGCCCTTTGGGGGGAGGAAAACACCATATATTTT. Translating gives CASSLALWGEENTIYF. Full variable domain (rest looked up from reference TRBV7-8 and TRBJ1-3): GAGVSQSPRYKVAKRGQDVALRCDPISGHVSLFWYQQALGQGPEFLTYFQNEAQLDKSGLPSDRFFAERPEGSVSTLKIQRTQQEDSAVYLCASSLALWGEENTIYFGEGSWLTVV.

This chain links TRBV7-9 with TRBJ2-5, with TRBD1 matching 7 bases. With the DNA end fitting TRBJ2-7 better, the J assignment may be wrong. CDR1 SEHNR and CDR2 FQNEAQ come from the germline V gene (reference sequence). The CDR3 extends over 14 amino acids. Written as DNA, the CDR3 is TGTGCCAGCAGCCCCCGGGACAGCCAAAACGAGCAGTACTTC. Encoded protein: CASSPRDSQNEQYF.

The rearrangement links TRBV4-2 to TRBJ2-1; TRBD2 agrees at 7 bases. Unmatched junction bases numbered 9, after V lost 3 bases and J lost 4 bases. Per the germline V gene, CDR1 is LGHNA and CDR2 is YNFKEQ. The length of the CDR3 is 16 residues. This CDR3 reads CASSQAWGGEYNEQFF. CDR3 in DNA: TGTGCCAGCAGCCAGGCCTGGGGGGGTGAGTACAATGAGCAGTTCTTC.

The V gene is TRBV4-2, the J gene TRBJ2-3; D might be TRBD2 (7 bases). Germline CDR1 reads LGHNA; CDR2 reads YNFKEQ. The CDR3 extends over 15 amino acids. Between the trimmed V and J ends, which lost 0 bases and 4 bases, there was a span of 11 bases. CDR3 region: CASSQDRGGPDTQYF. CDR3 DNA: TGTGCCAGCAGCCAAGATAGGGGGGGCCCAGATACGCAGTATTTT.

This clone was counted once. CDR3 amino acids: CASKRLLRPLGDTGELFF. The CDR3 coding sequence is TGTGCCAGCAAGAGATTACTGCGCCCACTCGGGGACACCGGGGAGCTGTTTTTT. The rearrangement joins TRBV25-1 to TRBJ2-2; the D gene is possibly TRBD2 (5 bases). Trimming took off 7 bases at V and 3 bases at J, with 24 bases between the two ends. In germline, CDR1 is MGHDK, CDR2 SYGVNS. This CDR3 spans 18 amino acids.

V gene TRBV10-3 combines with J gene TRBJ2-2, with 8 bases that match TRBD2. Germline V gives CDR1 ENHRY, CDR2 SYGVKD. Trimming at V came to 11 bases and at J to 5 bases, leaving 10 bases not matched to a gene. This CDR3 region has 14 residues. Here the CDR3 reads CAVSREGRTGELFF. CDR3 bases: TGTGCCGTATCCCGGGAGGGCCGTACCGGGGAGCTGTTTTTT.

J is TRBJ1-1 and V is TRBV10-3, with D maybe TRBD1 (5 bases). The germline V and J ends were trimmed by 6 bases and 4 bases, with 18 bases remaining between them. There are 15 residues in the CDR3. Germline values: CDR1 ENHRY, CDR2 SYGVKD. CDR3 nucleotide sequence: TGTGCCATCAGCCCGGAGGGGATGGGTAGCACTGAAGCTTTCTTT. It is translated as CAISPEGMGSTEAFF.

The CDR3 region is CASSPLGTSNTEAFF. DNA for the CDR3: TGCGCCAGCAGCCCCCTCGGGACATCGAACACTGAAGCTTTCTTT. The chain joins TRBV5-1 to TRBJ1-1, with D possibly matching TRBD1 (6 bases). The CDR3 has 15 residues. The ends were cut back, 4 bases at V and 1 base at J, with 14 bases in the middle. Germline lookup yields CDR1 SGHRS and CDR2 YFSETQ.

Details on this clone: Sequence at one end of the junction differs from germline and may be a read error. This chain links TRBV7-2 with TRBJ1-2, with a possible D match to TRBD1 (5 bases). Per germline, CDR1 SGHTA and CDR2 FQGNSA. The CDR3 totals 13 residues. CDR3 nucleotide sequence: TGTGCCAGCAGCTTAGTAGCGGGACGGTTTCTCCAATTC. Translating gives CASSLVAGRFLQF.

The genes are TRBV7-2 and TRBJ2-5, with 9 bases identical to TRBD2. The germline V gene has CDR1 SGHTA and CDR2 FQGNSA. After removal of 2 bases from V and 5 bases from J, the junction contained 9 bases not matched to a gene. The CDR3 runs 16 residues. CDR3 sequence (DNA): TGTGCCAGCAGCTTATCGTTCCTAGCGGGGAGGGAGACCCAGTACTTC. Its protein product is CASSLSFLAGRETQYF.

This chain links TRBV2 with TRBJ2-3; D not resolved. CDR1 and CDR2 from the germline V gene are SNHLY and FYNNEI. This CDR3 region has 16 residues. V lost 6 bases to trimming and J lost 0 bases, with 16 bases between them. The chain's CDR3 is CASSPREYPSTDTQYF. The CDR3 DNA reads TGTGCCAGCAGCCCCCGCGAATATCCTAGCACAGATACGCAGTATTTT. Looking up the rest from reference TRBV2 and TRBJ2-3 gives the full variable domain: EPEVTQTPSHQVTQMGQEVILRCVPISNHLYFYWYRQILGQKVEFLVSFYNNEISEKSEIFDDQFSVERPDGSNFTLKIRSTKLEDSAMYFCASSPREYPSTDTQYFGPGTRLTVL.

J is TRBJ1-2 and V is TRBV7-8; no clear D. There are 15 residues in the CDR3. V lost 1 base and J lost 4, with 13 bases in between. Germline CDR1 SGHVS, CDR2 FQNEAQ. CDR3 DNA: TGTGCCAGCAGCTTAGATGAGGTCCGGGTCTATGGCTACACCTTC. Residues: CASSLDEVRVYGYTF.

J is TRBJ1-5 and V is TRBV6-6; weak D call: TRBD1 (6 bases). V lost 6 bases and J lost 3, with 9 bases in between. The germline V gene encodes CDR1 MNHNY and CDR2 SVGAGI (reference sequence). The CDR3 length is 13 residues. The chain's CDR3 is CASRQGHNQPQHF. CDR3 sequence (DNA): TGTGCCAGCAGACAGGGCCACAATCAGCCCCAGCATTTT.

The chain employs TRBV2 and TRBJ2-2, with D unresolved. The V end lost 4 bases, the J end lost 5 bases, and 5 bases lay between the germline ends. Germline assignment: CDR1 SNHLY and CDR2 FYNNEI. The CDR3 covers 12 residues. CDR3: CASSVPTGELFF. The DNA for the CDR3 is TGTGCCAGCAGTGTCCCTACCGGGGAGCTGTTTTTT.

As concerns this clone: The junction and the germline gene differ at one end; a read error may be behind it. The chain employs TRBV7-8 and TRBJ2-3; TRBD1 aligns across 9 bases. Per the germline V gene, CDR1 is SGHVS and CDR2 is FQNEAQ. CDR3 length: 16 amino acids. The CDR3 here is CASRGQGRLGTDTQYF. The CDR3 coding sequence is TGTGCAAGCAGGGGACAGGGCCGCCTCGGGACAGATACGCAGTATTTT.

Concerning this clone itself: One end of the junction fails to match germline, which may point to a read error. The chain is built from TRBV11-2 and TRBJ2-5; D is undetermined. Gene TRBJ2-7 matches the end of the DNA better, so the J call may be wrong. Germline V lookup: CDR1 SGHAT, CDR2 FQNNGV. The CDR3 runs to 17 residues. The DNA of the CDR3 is TGTGCCAGCAGTTTAGCTTATTCCTTTTACGACTCCTACGAGCAGTACTTC. Amino acid sequence: CASSLAYSFYDSYEQYF.